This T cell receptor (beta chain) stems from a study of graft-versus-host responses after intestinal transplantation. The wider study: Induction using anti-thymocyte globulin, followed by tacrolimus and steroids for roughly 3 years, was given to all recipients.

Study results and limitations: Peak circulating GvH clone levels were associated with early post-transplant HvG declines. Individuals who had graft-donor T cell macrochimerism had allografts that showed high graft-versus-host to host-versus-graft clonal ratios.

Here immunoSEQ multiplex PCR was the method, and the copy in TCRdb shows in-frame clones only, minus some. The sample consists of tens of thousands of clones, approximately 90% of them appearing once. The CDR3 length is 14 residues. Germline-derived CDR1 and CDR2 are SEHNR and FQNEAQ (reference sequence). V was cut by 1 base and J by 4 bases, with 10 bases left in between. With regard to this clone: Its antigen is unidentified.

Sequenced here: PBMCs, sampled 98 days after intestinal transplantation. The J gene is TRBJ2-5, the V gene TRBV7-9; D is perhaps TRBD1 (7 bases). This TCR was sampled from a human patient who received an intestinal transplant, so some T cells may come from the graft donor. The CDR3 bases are TGTGCCAGCAGCTTAGTTCAGGGGGGAGAGACCCAGTACTTC. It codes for CASSLVQGGETQYF.